The 10 T cell receptor beta chains given below trace back to one sample, sequenced in a study of T cell responses to AZD1222 COVID-19 vaccine. Clones were sequenced by immunoSEQ multiplex PCR, and TCRdb holds only the in-frame ones, with some missing. This sample has 190,000 or so clones; approximately 93% occur once, and the top ten carry roughly 1%. The sequencing here drew on peripheral blood, taken 28 days after the second AZD1222 dose. The source is an adult who received the AZD1222 COVID-19 vaccine.

The CDR3 DNA follows: TGTGCCAGTTCGTCCGGGACAGGCTTTGGGGGCTACACCTTC. It translates to CASSSGTGFGGYTF. The chain combines TRBV19 with TRBJ1-2; 8 bases line up with TRBD1. J was trimmed by 8 bases and V by 8 bases; bases with no gene match: 13. Germline V lookup: CDR1 LNHDA, CDR2 SQIVND (reference sequence). The CDR3 covers 14 residues.

The rearrangement uses TRBV2 and TRBJ1-1; TRBD1 agrees at 12 bases. CDR1 and CDR2 (germline): SNHLY, FYNNEI. The trim removed 6 bases at V and 0 bases at J, leaving 5 bases unmatched. This CDR3 region has 16 residues. CDR3 region: CASRWDRGLMNTEAFF. Written as DNA, the CDR3 is TGTGCCAGCAGGTGGGACAGGGGGCTCATGAACACTGAAGCTTTCTTT. Full variable domain (missing parts from reference TRBV2 and TRBJ1-1): EPEVTQTPSHQVTQMGQEVILRCVPISNHLYFYWYRQILGQKVEFLVSFYNNEISEKSEIFDDQFSVERPDGSNFTLKIRSTKLEDSAMYFCASRWDRGLMNTEAFFGQGTRLTVV.

The gene calls are TRBV5-1 and TRBJ1-2, with 11 nucleotides matching TRBD1. Germline CDR1 and CDR2: SGHRS and YFSETQ. There are 15 residues in the CDR3. Trimming at V came to 0 bases and at J to 3 bases, leaving 1 base not matched to a gene. The CDR3 sequence: CASSLGGQGDYGYTF. The CDR3 nucleotides read TGCGCCAGCAGCTTGGGGGGACAGGGGGACTATGGCTACACCTTC.

The gene calls are TRBV9 and TRBJ1-1, with D unresolved. There are 13 residues in the CDR3. The V end was cut by 3 bases, the J end by 1 base, with 7 bases between. Per the germline V gene, CDR1 is SGDLS and CDR2 is YYNGEE. The CDR3 here is CASSATPNTEAFF. For the CDR3, the DNA is TGTGCCAGCAGCGCCACCCCGAACACTGAAGCTTTCTTT.

This chain connects TRBV19 to TRBJ2-7; TRBD1 matches 9 bases. The CDR3 is 13 amino acids. Looked up from germline, CDR1 is LNHDA and CDR2 is SQIVND (reference sequence). The junction had 7 bases not matched to a gene; V was cut back by 8 bases and J by 5 bases. The CDR3 loop reads CASHAGQGHEQYF. The CDR3 nucleotides are TGTGCCAGTCACGCGGGACAGGGCCACGAGCAGTACTTC.

V and J are TRBV5-1 and TRBJ1-1; 8 bases align to TRBD1. This CDR3 has 14 amino acids. V trimming: 4 bases; J trimming: 4 bases; junction bases outside the gene matches: 6. Germline loops: CDR1 SGHRS, CDR2 YFSETQ. The chain's CDR3 is CASSVGQGLTEAFF. Written as DNA, the CDR3 is TGCGCCAGCAGCGTTGGACAGGGCCTCACTGAAGCTTTCTTT.

This chain uses TRBV5-4 with TRBJ1-2, with TRBD1 matching 8 bases. CDR1 SGHNT and CDR2 YYREEE come from the germline V gene (reference sequence). The V and J ends lost 5 bases and 7 bases, in that order; junction bases with no gene match: 10. This CDR3 region has 14 residues. The chain's CDR3 is CASRSGGASFGYTF. CDR3 coding DNA: TGTGCCAGCAGATCAGGGGGCGCTTCGTTTGGCTACACCTTC. Complete variable domain (other parts from reference TRBV5-4 and TRBJ1-2): ETGVTQSPTHLIKTRGQQVTLRCSSQSGHNTVSWYQQALGQGPQFIFQYYREEENGRGNFPPRFSGLQFPNYSSELNVNALELDDSALYLCASRSGGASFGYTFGSGTRLTVV.

This chain connects TRBV27 to TRBJ2-2, with D possibly being TRBD1 (6 bases). The ends were cut back, 5 bases at V and 1 base at J, with 8 bases in the middle. CDR1 and CDR2 (germline): MNHEY, SMNVEV (reference sequence). This CDR3 contains 14 residues. CDR3 amino acids: CASSLQGNTGELFF. CDR3 coding DNA: TGTGCCAGCAGTCTACAGGGGAACACCGGGGAGCTGTTTTTT.

This clone was picked up one time. The rearrangement joins TRBV6-6 to TRBJ1-6; no clear D gene. This CDR3 has 15 amino acids. The germline V gene has CDR1 MNHNY and CDR2 SVGAGI (reference sequence). Trimming stripped 5 bases from V and 7 bases from J, with 15 bases between. CDR3 sequence (DNA): TGTGCCAGCAGTCGGGGATCGACGGGGAATTCACCCCTCCACTTT. This translates into CASSRGSTGNSPLHF.

The chain joins TRBV2 to TRBJ2-3; either TRBD1 or TRBD2 may fit D (6 bases each). V lost 7 bases to trimming and J lost 0 bases, with 17 bases between them. Per the germline V gene, CDR1 is SNHLY and CDR2 is FYNNEI. The CDR3 length is 16 residues. In nucleotides, the CDR3 is TGTGCCAGCACCCCAGGGGAGGAGACTAGCACAGATACGCAGTATTTT. Translating gives CASTPGEETSTDTQYF.